A selection of T cell receptor beta chains follows, all from one sample in a study of blood T cell repertoires in COVID-19. Clones were read by immunoSEQ multiplex PCR, and TCRdb kept only the in-frame ones, dropping some. Among around 260,000 clones listed, approximately 85% were seen once. Sequenced material: peripheral blood. These receptors came from a human donor with COVID-19, enrolled during active disease. The donor label of this sample is uncertain. Each CDR3 is given with its conserved first and last residue. Each record gives: clone size, J gene, V gene, D gene, CDR3 protein, CDR3 DNA. A D gene is named only where the DNA matches it firmly. Rows give clone size only sometimes, using once, few, many, or a class for an expanded clone.

abundance: -; j_gene: TRBJ2-1; v_gene: TRBV2; d_gene: TRBD2; CDR3aa: CASSEGTSGWDEQFF; CDR3nt: TGTGCCAGCAGTGAAGGGACTAGCGGGTGGGATGAGCAGTTCTTC
abundance: -; j_gene: TRBJ2-7; v_gene: TRBV7-5; d_gene: -; CDR3aa: CARSLGKGPVGDTSEQYF; CDR3nt: TGTGCCAGAAGCTTAGGTAAGGGGCCAGTGGGTGACACCTCCGAGCAGTACTTC
abundance: -; j_gene: TRBJ1-2; v_gene: TRBV5-4; d_gene: -; CDR3aa: CASSLVSPGGYTF; CDR3nt: TGTGCCAGCAGCTTGGTGTCACCTGGCGGCTACACCTTC
abundance: -; j_gene: TRBJ2-6; v_gene: TRBV28; d_gene: TRBD1; CDR3aa: CASTAAGTEVAGANVLTF; CDR3nt: TGTGCCAGCACGGCAGCCGGGACAGAAGTAGCTGGGGCCAACGTCCTGACTTTC
abundance: -; j_gene: TRBJ1-6; v_gene: TRBV28; d_gene: -; CDR3aa: CASLFGTPNSPLHF; CDR3nt: TGTGCCAGCTTATTTGGGACACCAAATTCACCCCTCCACTTT
abundance: -; j_gene: TRBJ2-7; v_gene: TRBV15; d_gene: -; CDR3aa: CATSRDRGYEQYF; CDR3nt: TGTGCCACCAGCAGAGACAGGGGATACGAGCAGTACTTC
abundance: -; j_gene: TRBJ2-5; v_gene: TRBV5-1; d_gene: TRBD1; CDR3aa: CASSIGQGGQETQYF; CDR3nt: TGCGCCAGCAGCATCGGACAGGGCGGCCAAGAGACCCAGTACTTC
abundance: -; j_gene: TRBJ1-2; v_gene: TRBV18; d_gene: TRBD1; CDR3aa: CASSPGHTGGGYTF; CDR3nt: TGTGCCAGCTCTCCAGGTCACACAGGGGGTGGCTACACCTTC
abundance: once; j_gene: TRBJ1-1; v_gene: TRBV5-1; d_gene: -; CDR3aa: CASSLGSGTMNTEAFF; CDR3nt: TGCGCCAGCAGCTTGGGGAGCGGGACAATGAACACTGAAGCTTTCTTT
abundance: -; j_gene: TRBJ1-3; v_gene: TRBV3-1/TRBV3-2; d_gene: -; CDR3aa: CASSQDRNSPFSGNTIYF; CDR3nt: TGTGCCAGCAGCCAAGATAGGAACAGCCCTTTCTCTGGAAACACCATATATTTT
abundance: -; j_gene: TRBJ1-5; v_gene: TRBV7-6; d_gene: TRBD1; CDR3aa: CASSRGRGGNQPQHF; CDR3nt: TGTGCCAGCAGTAGGGGGCGGGGAGGCAATCAGCCCCAGCATTTT
abundance: -; j_gene: TRBJ1-4; v_gene: TRBV5-1; d_gene: -; CDR3aa: CASTRGTNEKLFF; CDR3nt: TGCGCCAGCACCCGGGGAACTAATGAAAAACTGTTTTTT
abundance: -; j_gene: TRBJ2-1; v_gene: TRBV11-2; d_gene: -; CDR3aa: CASSPSRGEQFF; CDR3nt: TGTGCCAGCAGCCCCAGCCGGGGTGAGCAGTTCTTC
abundance: once; j_gene: TRBJ2-5; v_gene: TRBV3-1/TRBV3-2; d_gene: TRBD2; CDR3aa: CASSPGLAGGETQYF; CDR3nt: TGTGCCAGCAGCCCCGGACTAGCGGGAGGCGAGACCCAGTACTTC
abundance: -; j_gene: TRBJ1-6; v_gene: TRBV30; d_gene: TRBD1; CDR3aa: CAWMGDRGSPLHF; CDR3nt: TGTGCCTGGATGGGCGACAGGGGTTCACCCCTCCACTTT
abundance: -; j_gene: TRBJ1-2; v_gene: TRBV30; d_gene: TRBD1; CDR3aa: CAWRSLTRQGGYGYTF; CDR3nt: TGTGCCTGGAGGTCCCTTACCCGACAGGGGGGCTATGGCTACACCTTC
abundance: -; j_gene: TRBJ1-3; v_gene: TRBV9; d_gene: TRBD1; CDR3aa: CASSFRDSLSSGNTIYF; CDR3nt: TGTGCCAGCAGCTTCCGGGACAGCCTGAGCTCTGGAAACACCATATATTTT
abundance: -; j_gene: TRBJ2-3; v_gene: TRBV5-6; d_gene: -; CDR3aa: CASSLGQSNTQYF; CDR3nt: TGTGCCAGCAGCTTGGGACAGAGTAATACGCAGTATTTT
abundance: -; j_gene: TRBJ1-1; v_gene: TRBV6-6; d_gene: -; CDR3aa: CASSPLDRANTEAFF; CDR3nt: TGTGCCAGCAGTCCTCTGGACAGAGCGAACACTGAAGCTTTCTTT
abundance: -; j_gene: TRBJ1-4; v_gene: TRBV10-3; d_gene: -; CDR3aa: CAISDRGYEKLFF; CDR3nt: TGTGCCATCAGTGACAGGGGCTACGAAAAACTGTTTTTT
abundance: -; j_gene: TRBJ1-2; v_gene: TRBV4-2; d_gene: -; CDR3aa: CASSQDTTREGGYTF; CDR3nt: TGTGCCAGCAGCCAAGATACAACCAGGGAGGGAGGCTACACCTTC
abundance: -; j_gene: TRBJ1-2; v_gene: TRBV19; d_gene: -; CDR3aa: CASSSGGTQYGYTF; CDR3nt: TGTGCCAGTAGTAGCGGAGGGACCCAGTATGGCTACACCTTC
abundance: -; j_gene: TRBJ1-3; v_gene: TRBV5-1; d_gene: TRBD1; CDR3aa: CASSIAGTGAGNTIYF; CDR3nt: TGCGCCAGCAGCATCGCCGGGACAGGGGCCGGAAACACCATATATTTT
abundance: -; j_gene: TRBJ1-5; v_gene: TRBV3-1/TRBV3-2; d_gene: TRBD1; CDR3aa: CASSRNSGGGQPQHF; CDR3nt: TGTGCCAGCAGCCGCAACTCAGGGGGCGGTCAGCCCCAGCATTTT
abundance: -; j_gene: TRBJ1-5; v_gene: TRBV28; d_gene: TRBD1; CDR3aa: CASRKPGQVLSQHF; CDR3nt: TGTGCCAGCAGAAAACCGGGACAGGTCTTATCCCAGCATTTT
abundance: -; j_gene: TRBJ1-2; v_gene: TRBV24-1; d_gene: -; CDR3aa: CATSDSGQTPYGYTF; CDR3nt: TGTGCCACCAGTGATTCTGGACAGACCCCCTATGGCTACACCTTC
abundance: -; j_gene: TRBJ2-1; v_gene: TRBV18; d_gene: -; CDR3aa: CASSPQGGEQFF; CDR3nt: TGTGCCAGCTCCCCCCAAGGAGGTGAGCAGTTCTTC
abundance: once; j_gene: TRBJ2-7; v_gene: TRBV5-1; d_gene: -; CDR3aa: CASSLGGQTYEQYF; CDR3nt: TGCGCCAGCAGCTTAGGCGGACAGACCTACGAGCAGTACTTC
abundance: -; j_gene: TRBJ1-1; v_gene: TRBV6-5; d_gene: -; CDR3aa: CASSFGGGANTEAFF; CDR3nt: TGTGCCAGTTCATTTGGAGGAGGGGCGAACACTGAAGCTTTCTTT
abundance: once; j_gene: TRBJ2-1; v_gene: TRBV7-2; d_gene: TRBD1; CDR3aa: CASSLNRGSYNEQFF; CDR3nt: TGTGCCAGCAGCTTAAACAGGGGGTCCTACAATGAGCAGTTCTTC
abundance: -; j_gene: TRBJ1-5; v_gene: TRBV7-2; d_gene: -; CDR3aa: CASSLQYNQPQHF; CDR3nt: TGTGCCAGCAGCTTACAGTACAATCAGCCCCAGCATTTT
abundance: -; j_gene: TRBJ2-5; v_gene: TRBV7-7; d_gene: -; CDR3aa: CASSVTGLQETQYF; CDR3nt: TGTGCTAGCAGCGTAACAGGATTACAAGAGACCCAGTACTTC
abundance: -; j_gene: TRBJ2-7; v_gene: TRBV7-9; d_gene: TRBD2; CDR3aa: CASSSTIAGGHYEQYF; CDR3nt: TGTGCCAGCAGCTCAACCATAGCGGGAGGTCATTACGAGCAGTACTTC
abundance: -; j_gene: TRBJ1-3; v_gene: TRBV19; d_gene: -; CDR3aa: CASSIAGFSSGNTIYF; CDR3nt: TGTGCCAGTAGTATCGCGGGATTTAGCTCTGGAAACACCATATATTTT
abundance: -; j_gene: TRBJ1-5; v_gene: TRBV30; d_gene: TRBD1; CDR3aa: CAWSSDRGQQPQHF; CDR3nt: TGTGCCTGGAGTTCCGACAGGGGGCAACAGCCCCAGCATTTT
abundance: -; j_gene: TRBJ1-6; v_gene: TRBV3-1/TRBV3-2; d_gene: -; CDR3aa: CASSLQGNNSPLHF; CDR3nt: TGTGCCAGCAGCCTACAGGGAAATAATTCACCCCTCCACTTT
abundance: -; j_gene: TRBJ1-2; v_gene: TRBV3-1/TRBV3-2; d_gene: -; CDR3aa: CASSQEGEGVSYGYTF; CDR3nt: TGTGCCAGCAGCCAAGAAGGTGAGGGAGTAAGCTATGGCTACACCTTC
abundance: -; j_gene: TRBJ2-5; v_gene: TRBV19; d_gene: -; CDR3aa: CASMGRGEGRETQYF; CDR3nt: TGTGCCAGTATGGGCAGGGGCGAAGGTAGGGAGACCCAGTACTTC
abundance: -; j_gene: TRBJ1-3; v_gene: TRBV5-1; d_gene: TRBD1; CDR3aa: CASSLRRDRSAGAGNTIYF; CDR3nt: TGCGCCAGCAGCTTGCGGAGGGACAGGAGCGCAGGGGCTGGAAACACCATATATTTT
abundance: -; j_gene: TRBJ1-1; v_gene: TRBV30; d_gene: -; CDR3aa: CAWSVGGTEAFF; CDR3nt: TGTGCCTGGAGTGTCGGGGGAACTGAAGCTTTCTTT
abundance: -; j_gene: TRBJ1-5; v_gene: TRBV30; d_gene: -; CDR3aa: CAWSAGVGNQPQHF; CDR3nt: TGTGCCTGGAGCGCGGGGGTGGGGAATCAGCCCCAGCATTTT
abundance: -; j_gene: TRBJ2-1; v_gene: TRBV10-1; d_gene: TRBD2; CDR3aa: CASSDLSTGGSYNEQFF; CDR3nt: TGCGCCAGCAGTGATCTCTCCACGGGAGGGTCCTACAATGAGCAGTTCTTC